This TCR beta chain emerged from a study of cytomegalovirus exposure and HLA in healthy donors. The germline V gene encodes CDR1 SGHRS and CDR2 YFSETQ. CDR3 length: 17 amino acids. V lost 4 bases to trimming and J lost 2 bases; unmatched junction nucleotides: 11. Primers for the PCR totalled 60 Vbeta and 13 Jbeta. Profiled with immunoSEQ multiplex PCR; TCRdb holds only in-frame clones, not every one. This sample has about 180,000 clones, with around 74% found just once. Input material: PBMCs. This TCR came from a male donor in good health and CMV-seronegative. This chain uses TRBV5-1 with TRBJ1-5; TRBD1 matches 8 bases. The CDR3 nucleotides read TGCGCCAGCAGCGCCCTCCCACCGGGACAGGGCAATCAGCCCCAGCATTTT. It encodes CASSALPPGQGNQPQHF.